This T cell receptor beta chain was obtained from a study of T cells after posttransplantation cyclophosphamide. CDR1 and CDR2 from the germline V gene are MDHEN and SYDVKM. After removal of 7 bases from V and 1 base from J, the junction contained 4 bases not matched to a gene. There are 14 residues in the CDR3. Study observations and caveats: Tissue-infiltrating T cells from skin or gut overlapped little with blood T cells.

In the case of this clone: Its antigen is undetermined.

Produced via immunoSEQ multiplex PCR; TCRdb's table is partial and in-frame only. The sample yields 20,000 or so clones, 70% to 85% seen once. A marrow graft followed busulfan-fludarabine conditioning, with cyclophosphamide on days +3 and +4. This rearrangement joins TRBV28 to TRBJ1-1; 9 positions match TRBD1. The sample was PBMCs, taken after an allogeneic stem cell transplant with post-transplant cyclophosphamide. The sequence was obtained from a male patient between 25 and 39 years old who received an allogeneic stem cell transplant from a related donor, was CMV-positive, and had acute GVHD only. Some T cells here may be from the graft donor. The CDR3 sequence is CASNLGQGNTEAFF. The CDR3 region has the DNA TGTGCCAGCAACTTGGGACAGGGGAACACTGAAGCTTTCTTT.